The 2 T cell receptor beta chains below were found in one sample sequenced in a study of cytomegalovirus exposure and HLA in healthy donors (dated by TCRdb to about 2017). To prepare the library, the immunoSEQ multiplex PCR assay was applied. A mixture of 60 forward primers for TCR Vbeta segments and 13 reverse primers for TCR Jbeta segments was used in the multiplex PCR. The source is immuneACCESS, and TCRdb retained only in-frame sequences with V and J called. Part of the clones is not carried over; for the studies checked, unresolved V genes explain less than half of this, and the remainder is unexplained. Across this sample there are about 120,000 clones, with roughly 87% seen only once. In total, the top ten clones hold 1.5% of the sample. Sequencing input: PBMCs. The receptors shown here come from a woman aged 18-35 years in good health and CMV-seronegative.

The genes are TRBV6-6 and TRBJ2-5; TRBD1 aligns across 12 bases. V lost 4 bases and J lost 5; bases outside the gene matches: 8. Germline V lookup: CDR1 MNHNY, CDR2 SVGAGI (reference sequence). The CDR3 consists of 16 residues. In nucleotides, the CDR3 is TGTGCCAGCAGTTCTACCGGGACAGGGGGCCGTGAGACCCAGTACTTC. Encoded protein: CASSSTGTGGRETQYF.

The chain is built from TRBV5-1 and TRBJ2-7; TRBD1 matches 8 bases. With V trimmed by 3 bases and J by 4 bases, 6 bases remained unmatched. The CDR3 consists of 14 residues. Germline V gene sequence: CDR1 SGHRS, CDR2 YFSETQ. This CDR3 is CASSSRDRLYEQYF. The CDR3 DNA is TGCGCCAGCAGCTCACGGGACAGGCTATACGAGCAGTACTTC.